What follows are 19 T cell receptor beta chains derived from one specimen sequenced in a study of shared clonotypes between healthy human individuals. Produced via immunoSEQ multiplex PCR; TCRdb's table is partial and in-frame only. The repertoire holds some 2.3 million clones, with approximately 93% as singletons. What was sequenced was naive CD4+ T cells from PBMCs. Subset here: CD45RA+ positively selected. These receptors all stem from a man younger than 30 in good health. Some clones in this sample may be carry-over from other donors' samples.

This clone was observed a single time. This chain uses TRBV27 with TRBJ2-1; maybe TRBD2 (6 bases). V was shortened by 1 base and J by 0 bases, with 7 bases between the two germline ends. The CDR3 loop spans 15 amino acids. Germline CDR1 reads MNHEY; CDR2 reads SMNVEV (reference sequence). CDR3 sequence (DNA): TGTGCCAGCAGTTTATTCGGGAGCTCCTACAATGAGCAGTTCTTC. This translates into CASSLFGSSYNEQFF.

The chain joins TRBV28 to TRBJ2-4; 11 bases fit TRBD2. With 5 bases clipped from V and 0 bases from J, the junction kept 9 bases outside the gene matches. The germline CDR1 and CDR2 sequences are MDHEN and SYDVKM. The CDR3 runs to 18 residues. DNA for the CDR3: TGTGCCAGCAGTGCCTACCTAGCGGGAGGAATAGCCAAAAACATTCAGTACTTC. Amino acid sequence: CASSAYLAGGIAKNIQYF.

Worth noting for this clone: Other DNA sequences in the sample encode the same CDR3. The V and J genes are TRBV5-1 and TRBJ1-3, with a possible D match to TRBD1 (6 bases). Trimming removed 4 bases from V and 1 base from J, with 9 bases in between. CDR1 SGHRS and CDR2 YFSETQ come from the germline V gene. The CDR3 totals 14 residues. CDR3 in amino acids: CASSPGQSGNTIYF. Here the CDR3 DNA reads TGCGCCAGCAGCCCCGGACAGTCTGGAAACACCATATATTTT.

V and J are TRBV9 and TRBJ2-3; 9 positions agree with TRBD2. Germline CDR1 is SGDLS and CDR2 is YYNGEE. The CDR3 totals 15 residues. V lost 5 bases and J lost 4; bases outside the gene matches: 8. Here the CDR3 reads CASSPGTSRPDTQYF. CDR3 nucleotides: TGTGCCAGCAGTCCCGGGACTAGCAGGCCAGATACGCAGTATTTT.

This chain uses TRBV6-1 with TRBJ2-7; possibly TRBD1 for D (6 bases). CDR1 MNHNS and CDR2 SASEGT come from the germline V gene. The CDR3 extends over 13 amino acids. Deletions cut 8 bases from V and 4 bases from J, with 15 bases between. This CDR3 is CASSRDITYEQYF. Written as DNA, the CDR3 is TGTGCCAGCTCCCGGGACATCACTTACGAGCAGTACTTC.

The chain carries TRBV19 and TRBJ2-1, with a weak D call TRBD1 (6 bases). CDR3 size: 14 residues. Trimming pared 0 bases from V and 8 bases from J, leaving 11 bases between. Germline V gene lookup returns CDR1 LNHDA and CDR2 SQIVND (reference sequence). As DNA, the CDR3 is TGTGCCAGTAGTATAGATACCCCAGGGGATGAGCAGTTCTTC. The encoded protein is CASSIDTPGDEQFF.

V usage is TRBV11-3 and J usage is TRBJ1-1; D ambiguous. The CDR3 totals 14 residues. The V gene's germline CDR1 is SGHNT and CDR2 YENEEA. Trimming took off 0 bases at V and 2 bases at J, with 7 bases between the two ends. As DNA, the CDR3 is TGTGCCAGCAGCTTAGAGGGCGACAACACTGAAGCTTTCTTT. Translating gives CASSLEGDNTEAFF.

V and J are TRBV29-1 and TRBJ1-1; 9 bases are shared with TRBD1. CDR3 size: 13 residues. V lost 3 bases, J lost 10 bases, and 9 bases stayed unmatched. CDR1 is SQVTM, CDR2 ANQGSEA, per germline. The CDR3 loop is CSVDLQGARTAFF. In DNA, the CDR3 is TGCAGCGTTGACTTACAGGGGGCAAGGACAGCTTTCTTT.

The J gene is TRBJ2-4, the V gene TRBV28, with TRBD2 matching over 14 bases. The length of the CDR3 is 17 residues. With 5 bases clipped from V and 2 bases from J, the junction kept 5 bases outside the gene matches. The germline V gene encodes CDR1 MDHEN and CDR2 SYDVKM. The CDR3 protein is CASSGTSGSRTKNIQYF. For the CDR3, the DNA is TGTGCCAGCAGTGGGACTAGCGGGAGTCGGACCAAAAACATTCAGTACTTC.

This sequence joins TRBV7-8 and TRBJ1-3; 7 nucleotides align to TRBD1. The V segment lost 4 bases and the J segment 3 bases; nucleotides outside the gene matches: 6. The CDR3 length is 15 residues. Germline loops: CDR1 SGHVS, CDR2 FQNEAQ. This CDR3 reads CASSSGQYLGNTIYF. Here the CDR3 DNA reads TGTGCCAGCAGCTCGGGACAGTACCTTGGAAACACCATATATTTT.

J is TRBJ1-2 and V is TRBV25-1, with 8 bases identical to TRBD1. CDR3 length equals 15 residues. CDR1 is MGHDK, CDR2 SYGVNS, per germline. J gave up 6 bases and V 6 bases, and 12 bases lay outside the gene matches. CDR3 sequence reads: CASRPNQGAYDGYTF. CDR3 bases: TGTGCCAGCAGACCTAACCAGGGGGCGTATGATGGCTACACCTTC.

The V and J genes are TRBV5-1 and TRBJ2-7, with 10 bases fitting TRBD1. Germline CDR1 SGHRS, CDR2 YFSETQ. Germline trimming cut 7 bases from V and 5 bases from J; bases unmatched to any gene: 15. The CDR3 runs 16 residues. The CDR3 loop reads CASYRDRDRGHHEQYF. The CDR3 coding sequence is TGCGCCAGCTACCGGGACCGGGACAGGGGTCACCACGAGCAGTACTTC.

The chain employs TRBV4-1 and TRBJ2-2; TRBD1 might be the D (5 bases). The V gene lost 1 base and the J gene lost 2 bases, with 8 bases spanning the gap. This CDR3 comprises 15 residues. Germline CDR1 reads MGHRA; CDR2 reads YSYEKL. Here the CDR3 DNA reads TGCGCCAGCAGCCAAGGACAGAGTAACACCGGGGAGCTGTTTTTT. This sequence encodes CASSQGQSNTGELFF.

This clone was seen just once. V is TRBV15 and J is TRBJ2-5; D gene uncertain. V shed 0 bases and J shed 7 bases, with 6 bases lying between them. Germline V gene data show CDR1 as LNHNV and CDR2 as YYDKDF (reference sequence). CDR3 size: 12 residues. The CDR3 spells CATSRDLGTQYF. The CDR3 coding sequence is TGTGCCACCAGCAGAGATCTGGGGACCCAGTACTTC.

The chain uses TRBV27 and TRBJ2-7; D is unclear. Deletions cut 5 bases from V and 2 bases from J, with 16 bases between. The CDR3 covers 15 residues. Germline loops: CDR1 MNHEY, CDR2 SMNVEV (reference sequence). The CDR3 sequence is CASSETSIIAYEQYF. Written as DNA, the CDR3 is TGTGCCAGCAGTGAGACATCTATTATTGCCTACGAGCAGTACTTC.

This clone has a single count. The V and J genes are TRBV6-5 and TRBJ2-5; TRBD1 aligns across 7 bases. The end of the DNA fits TRBJ2-7 better, so the J call may be wrong. Per the germline V gene, CDR1 is MNHEY and CDR2 is SVGAGI. This CDR3 is built from 13 residues. CDR3 protein: CASSYRQGYEQYF. CDR3 sequence (DNA): TGTGCCAGCAGTTACCGACAGGGCTACGAGCAGTACTTC.

V and J are TRBV4-1 and TRBJ1-5; D ambiguous. Germline V gene sequence: CDR1 MGHRA, CDR2 YSYEKL. The CDR3 loop spans 15 amino acids. V was cut by 0 bases and J by 6 bases, with 12 bases left in between. CDR3 coding DNA: TGCGCCAGCAGCCAAGATGAAAGGTTCGGTCAGCCCCAGCATTTT. It codes for CASSQDERFGQPQHF.

The chain has TRBV18 and TRBJ2-7, with 7 nucleotides matching TRBD1. The germline CDR1 and CDR2 sequences are KGHSH and LQKENI. J lost 9 bases, V lost 3 bases, and 8 bases had no gene match. CDR3 length: 13 amino acids. The CDR3 sequence: CASSPSTGKAQYF. CDR3 DNA: TGTGCCAGCTCACCCTCGACAGGGAAGGCGCAGTACTTC.

The chain links TRBV6-6 to TRBJ2-1; D possibly corresponds to TRBD1 (6 bases). Trimming took 5 bases from V and 13 from J, leaving 12 bases between them. The CDR3 is made up of 11 amino acids. Germline CDR1 MNHNY, CDR2 SVGAGI (reference sequence). This CDR3 is CASSQTGPQFF. DNA of the CDR3: TGTGCCAGCAGTCAAACAGGGCCCCAGTTCTTC.